The rows below give T cell receptor beta chains drawn from one sample of a study of blood T cell repertoires in COVID-19. Assay used: immunoSEQ multiplex PCR; TCRdb lists only in-frame clones, some missing. This table holds a few hundred thousand clones, roughly nine tenths found once. The sequencing sample was made of peripheral blood. All receptors derive from a man aged 18 to 30 with active or convalescent COVID-19. The CDR3 runs from the conserved cysteine through the conserved F or W. Fields, in order: V gene, D gene, J gene, clone size, CDR3 DNA, CDR3 protein. The D gene is left open where the match is weak. Clone size, where shown, is once, few, many, or a class for clones that have expanded.

TRBV7-8	.	TRBJ1-1	.	TGTGCCAGCAGCTTTACTTACACTGAAGCTTTCTTT	CASSFTYTEAFF
TRBV7-2	.	TRBJ1-6	.	TGTGCCAGCAGCTTGTCGGGTTATTCACCCCTCCACTTT	CASSLSGYSPLHF
TRBV28	TRBD1	TRBJ1-6	.	TGTGCCAGCAGTCCGGAGGGACAGGGCTATTCACCCCTCCACTTT	CASSPEGQGYSPLHF
TRBV7-3	.	TRBJ2-2	.	TGTGCCAGCAGCTTACTTCACACCGGGGAGCTGTTTTTT	CASSLLHTGELFF
TRBV7-2	TRBD2	TRBJ2-3	once	TGTGCCAGCAGCCTAAGACTAGCGGGAGCAGATACGCAGTATTTT	CASSLRLAGADTQYF
TRBV27	.	TRBJ1-1	.	TGTGCCAGCAGTTCCACAGGGTTGAACACTGAAGCTTTCTTT	CASSSTGLNTEAFF
TRBV6-5	.	TRBJ1-4	.	TGTGCCAGCAGTTACTCGCGAGGGACTAATGAAAAACTGTTTTTT	CASSYSRGTNEKLFF
TRBV24-1	TRBD2	TRBJ2-7	.	TGTGCCACCAGTGATCCCACTAGCGGGAGCTCCTACGAGCAGTACTTC	CATSDPTSGSSYEQYF
TRBV5-1	TRBD1	TRBJ1-1	.	TGCGCCAGCAGTTGGGACAGAAAGAACACTGAAGCTTTCTTT	CASSWDRKNTEAFF
TRBV14	.	TRBJ1-3	.	TGTGCCAGCAGCCAAGATAACGCGCCGGACACCATATATTTT	CASSQDNAPDTIYF
TRBV28	TRBD1	TRBJ1-1	.	TGTGCCAGCAGTTTTTACTCTGGGGCCATTAGTTTAGGGGGCTTCACTGAAGCTTTCTTT	CASSFYSGAISLGGFTEAFF
TRBV5-4	.	TRBJ1-4	.	TGTGCCAGCAGCATCGGGTCAGGGGCTGGTAATGAAAAACTGTTTTTT	CASSIGSGAGNEKLFF
TRBV7-2	TRBD2	TRBJ2-1	.	TGTGCCAGCAGCGTGGGACTAGCGGTGTACAATGAGCAGTTCTTC	CASSVGLAVYNEQFF
TRBV10-1	TRBD1	TRBJ1-3	.	TGCGCCAGCACTCCGGGACAGGGGCCTGGAAACACCATATATTTT	CASTPGQGPGNTIYF
TRBV10-3	TRBD1	TRBJ1-2	.	TGTGCCATCACCCTCGACAGGGTTGGGGGCTACACCTTC	CAITLDRVGGYTF
TRBV12-3/TRBV12-4	.	TRBJ2-1	.	TGTGCCAGCAGTTTAGGTGTTCAGGATGAGCAGTTCTTC	CASSLGVQDEQFF
TRBV19	TRBD1	TRBJ2-5	.	TGTGCCAGTGCAGTATCGGGACAGGGAAATTTAGAGACCCAGTACTTC	CASAVSGQGNLETQYF
TRBV27	TRBD1	TRBJ1-5	.	TGTGCCAGCAGTTTATCGACAGGGTCTCAGCCCCAGCATTTT	CASSLSTGSQPQHF
TRBV11-2	TRBD2	TRBJ2-1	.	TGTGCCAGCGGTGGGCGAGCGGGAGGGTCCTACAATGAGCAGTTCTTC	CASGGRAGGSYNEQFF
TRBV11-2	.	TRBJ2-7	.	TGTGCCAGCAGCCGAACAGGGGAGGTCTACGAGCAGTACTTC	CASSRTGEVYEQYF
TRBV6-5	.	TRBJ2-5	.	TGTGCCAGCGCTACACAACTAGGGAGGCAAGAGACCCAGTACTTC	CASATQLGRQETQYF
TRBV21-1	.	TRBJ1-5	.	.	CASSTHFGQGARGFHQPQHF
TRBV19	TRBD2	TRBJ2-1	.	TGTGCCAGTAGTAAAGGACTAGCGGGGCCCTCGAAGTTCTTC	CASSKGLAGPSKFF
TRBV5-1	TRBD1	TRBJ2-3	.	TGCGCCAGCAGCCCGACAGGGCGAATCACAGATACGCAGTATTTT	CASSPTGRITDTQYF
TRBV4-3	.	TRBJ1-1	.	TGCGCCAGCAGCTCAAAGCAGGTGAACACTGAAGCTTTCTTT	CASSSKQVNTEAFF
TRBV9	TRBD1	TRBJ1-2	.	TGTGCCAGCAGCACACCCACGGGGACAGGAACATTACCCAACTATGGCTACACCTTC	CASSTPTGTGTLPNYGYTF
TRBV10-1	.	TRBJ1-6	.	TGCGCCAGCAGGGGACTCCTTAATTCACCCCTCCACTTT	CASRGLLNSPLHF
TRBV7-9	.	TRBJ1-1	.	TGTGCCAGCAGCCTCGACAGGCCGTTCGTTACTGAAGCTTTCTTT	CASSLDRPFVTEAFF
TRBV6-5	TRBD2	TRBJ2-3	.	TGTGCCAGCAGTCGTGGACTAGCGGGCACCGATACGCAGTATTTT	CASSRGLAGTDTQYF
TRBV18	TRBD2	TRBJ2-1	.	TGTGCCAGCTCACCTCTGAGCGGGGGGACCTACAATGAGCAGTTCTTC	CASSPLSGGTYNEQFF
TRBV7-9	.	TRBJ1-5	.	TGTGCCAGCAGCTTTAAGTCCGGTCAGCCCCAGCATTTT	CASSFKSGQPQHF
TRBV29-1	.	TRBJ1-2	.	TGCAGCGCTTCAGGGGCGAACTATGGCTACACCTTC	CSASGANYGYTF
TRBV10-3	.	TRBJ1-5	once	TGTGCCATCAGTGAGGGGGAGATCGGCCAGCCCCAGCATTTT	CAISEGEIGQPQHF
TRBV11-2	TRBD2	TRBJ2-1	.	TGTGCCAGCAGCTTAGATCACATTAGCGGGAGGACTGAGAATGAGCAGTTCTTC	CASSLDHISGRTENEQFF
TRBV12-2	.	TRBJ1-3	.	TGTGCAAGTCGCCCCAAGGACAGGGGCCCTAGGACCATATATTTT	CASRPKDRGPRTIYF
TRBV3-1/TRBV3-2	.	TRBJ2-2	once	TGTGCCAGCAGCCAACTCCCGGGGGTGGTTAACACCGGGGAGCTGTTTTTT	CASSQLPGVVNTGELFF
TRBV4-3	.	TRBJ1-2	.	TGCGCCAGCAGCCCCGAAGGGGGGGGGACCTACACCTTC	CASSPEGGGTYTF
TRBV28	TRBD1	TRBJ2-1	.	TGTGCCAGCAGCGCCGGGACAGGGGAGAACAATGAGCAGTTCTTC	CASSAGTGENNEQFF
TRBV10-3	TRBD1	TRBJ1-1	.	TGTGCCATCAGTGAGACAGGGGGCAACACTGAAGCTTTCTTT	CAISETGGNTEAFF
TRBV5-5	.	TRBJ2-7	.	TGTGCCAGCAGCTTAACAGGGACCCACGAGCAGTACTTC	CASSLTGTHEQYF
TRBV28	TRBD2	TRBJ2-7	.	TGTGCCAGCAGTTTGGTTGGGGGAGGGAGCTCCTACGAGCAGTACTTC	CASSLVGGGSSYEQYF
TRBV10-3	.	TRBJ2-3	.	TGTGCCACCGGTCGCGGGGTGGGCACAGATACGCAGTATTTT	CATGRGVGTDTQYF
TRBV6-5	.	TRBJ2-7	.	TGTGCCAGCAGGAGAGACAACTACGAGCAGTACTTC	CASRRDNYEQYF
TRBV28	TRBD2	TRBJ2-7	.	TGTGCCAGCAGTCCGAGTACTAGCGGGAGGGTCGAACGTTACGAGCAGTACTTC	CASSPSTSGRVERYEQYF
TRBV11-3	TRBD2	TRBJ2-3	.	TGTGCCAGCAGCTATAGCGGGTACACAGATACGCAGTATTTT	CASSYSGYTDTQYF
TRBV7-2	.	TRBJ2-5	.	TGTGCCAGCAGCTTAGCGCCCGGGGGGCGGTGGGAGACCCAGTACTTC	CASSLAPGGRWETQYF
TRBV4-2	TRBD1	TRBJ1-3	.	TGTGCCAGCAGCCATAATGACAGGGGCTCAGGAAACACCATATATTTT	CASSHNDRGSGNTIYF
TRBV18	.	TRBJ1-6	.	TGTGCCAGCTCACCAATGACAGTAGATAATTCACCCCTCCACTTT	CASSPMTVDNSPLHF
TRBV29-1	.	TRBJ2-1	.	TGCAGCCGGACAGCCGAAAACGGGTCAAACGAGCAGTTCTTC	CSRTAENGSNEQFF
TRBV6-1	TRBD2	TRBJ2-7	.	TGTGCCAGCAGTGAAGTTTCTTGGACTAGTTTCTACGAGCAGTACTTC	CASSEVSWTSFYEQYF
TRBV6-4	.	TRBJ1-2	few	TGTGCCAGCAGTGATGGGGGCCTGGGCTACACCTTC	CASSDGGLGYTF
TRBV20-1	TRBD2	TRBJ2-7	.	TGCAGTGCTAGTCCTATCACGGGAGGTTCCTACGAGCAGTACTTC	CSASPITGGSYEQYF